This T cell receptor beta chain comes out of a study of identical twins. CDR3 length: 15 residues. Germline-derived CDR1 and CDR2 are LGHDT and YNNKEL (reference sequence). The germline V and J ends were trimmed by 1 base and 8 bases, with 15 bases remaining between them. TCRdb reanalysed the 5' RACE reads using MiXCR and keeps one entry per CDR3 protein. The table shows hundreds of thousands of distinct CDR3 sequences, with around a sixth occurring only once. These data were likewise used in another study, on T cells expressing NK-cell markers.

The chain employs TRBV3-1 and TRBJ2-1, with a possible D match to TRBD2 (6 bases). The source is a young woman in good health. Sequenced: PBMCs. DNA of the CDR3: TGTGCCAGCAGCCAAGGTCCCGGGAGATCTGATGAGCAGTTCTTC. Its protein is CASSQGPGRSDEQFF.